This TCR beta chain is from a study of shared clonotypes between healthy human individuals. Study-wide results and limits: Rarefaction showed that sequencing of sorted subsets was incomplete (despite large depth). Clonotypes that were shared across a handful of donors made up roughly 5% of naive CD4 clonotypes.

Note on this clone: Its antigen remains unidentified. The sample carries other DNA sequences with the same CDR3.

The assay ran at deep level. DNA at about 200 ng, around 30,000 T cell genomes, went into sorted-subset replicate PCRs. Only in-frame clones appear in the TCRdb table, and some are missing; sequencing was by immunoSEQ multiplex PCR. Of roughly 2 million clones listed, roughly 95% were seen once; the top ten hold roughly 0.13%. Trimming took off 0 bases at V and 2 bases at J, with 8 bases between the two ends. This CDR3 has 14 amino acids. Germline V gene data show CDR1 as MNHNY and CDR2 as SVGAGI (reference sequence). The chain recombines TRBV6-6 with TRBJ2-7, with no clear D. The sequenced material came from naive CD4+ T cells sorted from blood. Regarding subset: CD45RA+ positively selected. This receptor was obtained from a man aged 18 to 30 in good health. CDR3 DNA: TGTGCCAGCAGTTACTCCACTTTAACCTACGAGCAGTACTTC. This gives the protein CASSYSTLTYEQYF.